The source of this TCR beta chain is a study of radiotherapy plus CTLA-4 blockade in lung cancer (dated by TCRdb to 2016 to 2018). A note on the overall study: Objective responses occurred in approximately 17% of enrolled patients, and just over 30% achieved disease control. What the work shows at the level of the full study, not this receptor alone: The strongest predictors of response were reported to be early dynamic shifts in blood T cell clones along with a rise in serum interferon-beta following radiation. TCR clones derived from tumors expanded in peripheral blood after treatment with radiotherapy and ipilimumab.

The library came from the immunoSEQ multiplex PCR assay. This is the immuneACCESS table as TCRdb keeps it, with only in-frame sequences that have V and J called. A part of the clones is gone; compared with another copy, unresolved V genes explain less than half, and the rest is unexplained. Across this sample there are approximately 82,000 clones, with approximately 83% seen only once. About 15% of the sample is held by the ten biggest clonotypes. The CDR3 goes from the cysteine to the phenylalanine over 16 residues. Only the CDR3 DNA is retained, 48 bases long and in frame from the first base. Relative to germline, V is 0 bases shorter and J is 7 bases shorter, with 16 bases between their ends. CDR1 and CDR2, looked up from the germline V gene (reference sequence), are SGHNT and YYREEE. Notes on this clone: Its antigen has not been determined. Base-call qualities are not available, and no considerably larger clone is one nucleotide away.

The study tested focal radiation therapy combined with CTLA-4 blockade (ipilimumab) in patients with chemo-refractory metastatic non-small-cell lung cancer. This chain is built from TRBV5-4 and TRBJ1-4; the D region possibly corresponds to TRBD1 (6 bases align). This receptor was obtained from a human donor with non-small cell lung cancer that progressed on radiotherapy plus ipilimumab. The sample consisted of peripheral blood, taken from a patient treated with radiotherapy plus ipilimumab. For the CDR3, the sequence is CASSLVKWGQPEKLFF. The DNA reads TGTGCCAGCAGCTTGGTAAAGTGGGGACAACCTGAAAAACTGTTTTTT.